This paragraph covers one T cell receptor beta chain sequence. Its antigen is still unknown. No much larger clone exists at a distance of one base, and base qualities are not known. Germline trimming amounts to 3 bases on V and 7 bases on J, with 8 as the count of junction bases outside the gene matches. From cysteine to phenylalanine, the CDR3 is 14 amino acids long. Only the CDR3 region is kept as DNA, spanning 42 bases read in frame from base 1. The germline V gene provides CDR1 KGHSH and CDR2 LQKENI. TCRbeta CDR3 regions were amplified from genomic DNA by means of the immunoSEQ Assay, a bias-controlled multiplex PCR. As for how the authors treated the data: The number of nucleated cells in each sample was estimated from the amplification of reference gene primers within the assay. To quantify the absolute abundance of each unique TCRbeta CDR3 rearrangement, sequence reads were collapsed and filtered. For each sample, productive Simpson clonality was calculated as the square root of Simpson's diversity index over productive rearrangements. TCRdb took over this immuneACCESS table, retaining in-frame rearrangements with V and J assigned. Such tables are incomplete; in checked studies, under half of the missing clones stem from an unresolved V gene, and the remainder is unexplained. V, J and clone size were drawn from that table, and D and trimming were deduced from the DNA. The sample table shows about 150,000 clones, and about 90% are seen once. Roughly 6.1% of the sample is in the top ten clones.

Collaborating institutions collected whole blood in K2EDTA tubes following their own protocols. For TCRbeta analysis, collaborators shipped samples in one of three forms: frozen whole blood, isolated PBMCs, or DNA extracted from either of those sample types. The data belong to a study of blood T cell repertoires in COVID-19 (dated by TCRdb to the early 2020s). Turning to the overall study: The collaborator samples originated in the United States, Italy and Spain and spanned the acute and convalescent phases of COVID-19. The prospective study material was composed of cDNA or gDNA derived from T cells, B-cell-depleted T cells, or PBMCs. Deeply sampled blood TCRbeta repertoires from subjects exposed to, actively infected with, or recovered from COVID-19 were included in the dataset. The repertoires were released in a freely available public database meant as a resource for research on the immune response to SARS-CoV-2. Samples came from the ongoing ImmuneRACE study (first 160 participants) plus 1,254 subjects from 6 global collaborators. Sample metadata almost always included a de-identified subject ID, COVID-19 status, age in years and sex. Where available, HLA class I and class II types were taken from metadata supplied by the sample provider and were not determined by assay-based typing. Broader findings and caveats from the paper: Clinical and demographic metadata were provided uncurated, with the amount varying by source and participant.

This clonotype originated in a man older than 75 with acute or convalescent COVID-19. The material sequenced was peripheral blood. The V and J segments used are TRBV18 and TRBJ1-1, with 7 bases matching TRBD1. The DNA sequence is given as TGTGCCAGCTCACCCGAGACAGGGCGAGGTGAAGCTTTCTTT. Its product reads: CASSPETGRGEAFF.